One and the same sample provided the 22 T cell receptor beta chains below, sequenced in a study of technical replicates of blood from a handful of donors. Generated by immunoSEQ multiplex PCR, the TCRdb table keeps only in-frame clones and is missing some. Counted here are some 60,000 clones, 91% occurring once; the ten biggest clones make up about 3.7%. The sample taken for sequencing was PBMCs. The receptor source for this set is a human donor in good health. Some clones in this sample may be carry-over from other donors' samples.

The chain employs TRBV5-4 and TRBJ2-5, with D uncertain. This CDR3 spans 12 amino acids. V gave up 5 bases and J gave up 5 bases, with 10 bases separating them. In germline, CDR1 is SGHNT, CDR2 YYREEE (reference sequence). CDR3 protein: CASSFYLETQYF. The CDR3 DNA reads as TGTGCCAGCAGTTTTTATTTGGAGACCCAGTACTTC.

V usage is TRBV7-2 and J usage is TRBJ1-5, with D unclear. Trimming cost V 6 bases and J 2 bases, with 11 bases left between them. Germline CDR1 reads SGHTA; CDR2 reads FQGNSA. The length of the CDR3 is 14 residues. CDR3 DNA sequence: TGTGCCAGCAGAAACACCAATGGCAATCAGCCCCAGCATTTT. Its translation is CASRNTNGNQPQHF.

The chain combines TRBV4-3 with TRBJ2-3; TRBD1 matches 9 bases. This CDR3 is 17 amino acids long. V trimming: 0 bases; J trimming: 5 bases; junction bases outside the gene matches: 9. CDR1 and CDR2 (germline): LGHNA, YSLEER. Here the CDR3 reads CASSQERGQGIVDTQYF. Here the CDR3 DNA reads TGCGCCAGCAGCCAAGAACGAGGACAGGGGATTGTAGATACGCAGTATTTT.

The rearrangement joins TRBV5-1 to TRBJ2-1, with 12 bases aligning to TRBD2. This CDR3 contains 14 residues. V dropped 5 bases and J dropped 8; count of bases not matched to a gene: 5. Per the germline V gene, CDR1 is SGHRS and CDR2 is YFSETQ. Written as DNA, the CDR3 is TGCGCCAGCAGGGGGACTAGCGGGCACGATGAGCAGTTCTTC. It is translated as CASRGTSGHDEQFF. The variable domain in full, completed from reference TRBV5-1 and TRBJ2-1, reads KAGVTQTPRYLIKTRGQQVTLSCSPISGHRSVSWYQQTPGQGLQFLFEYFSETQRNKGNFPGRFSGRQFSNSRSEMNVSTLELGDSALYLCASRGTSGHDEQFFGPGTRLTVL.

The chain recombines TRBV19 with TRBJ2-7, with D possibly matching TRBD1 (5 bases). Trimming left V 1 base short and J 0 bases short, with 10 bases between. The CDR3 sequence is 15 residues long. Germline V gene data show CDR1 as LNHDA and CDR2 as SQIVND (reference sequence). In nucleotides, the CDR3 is TGTGCCAGTAGTATAGCCCGACAGAGCTCCTACGAGCAGTACTTC. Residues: CASSIARQSSYEQYF.

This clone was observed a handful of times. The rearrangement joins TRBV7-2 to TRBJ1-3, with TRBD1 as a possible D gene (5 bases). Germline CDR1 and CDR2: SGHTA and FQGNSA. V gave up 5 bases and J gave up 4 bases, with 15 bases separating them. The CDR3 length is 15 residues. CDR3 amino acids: CASSPEKGLGNTIYF. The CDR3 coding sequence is TGTGCCAGCAGCCCAGAAAAGGGGTTAGGAAACACCATATATTTT.

In DNA, the CDR3 is TGCGCCAGCAGAGCCCCGGCACGGGGTTACACCTACGAGCAGTACTTC. The encoded protein is CASRAPARGYTYEQYF. The chain has TRBV23-1 and TRBJ2-7, with D maybe TRBD2 (5 bases). TRBV23-1 falls under the ORF class, with uncertain function. The CDR3 consists of 16 residues. Between the trimmed V and J ends, which lost 6 bases and 2 bases, there was a span of 20 bases.

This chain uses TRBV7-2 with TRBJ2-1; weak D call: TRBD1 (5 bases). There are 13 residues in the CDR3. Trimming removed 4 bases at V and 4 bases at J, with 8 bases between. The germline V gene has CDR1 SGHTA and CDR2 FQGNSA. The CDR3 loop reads CASSSRQYNEQFF. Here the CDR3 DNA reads TGTGCCAGCAGCTCCCGACAGTACAATGAGCAGTTCTTC.

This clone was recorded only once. The CDR3 loop reads CASSAYSGRAPYEQYF. The DNA for the CDR3 is TGTGCCAGCAGCGCATATAGCGGGAGGGCCCCCTACGAGCAGTACTTC. The genes are TRBV7-2 and TRBJ2-7; 11 bases agree with TRBD2. This CDR3 is 16 amino acids long. V lost 5 bases, J lost 2 bases, and 8 bases stayed unmatched. Looked up from germline, CDR1 is SGHTA and CDR2 is FQGNSA.

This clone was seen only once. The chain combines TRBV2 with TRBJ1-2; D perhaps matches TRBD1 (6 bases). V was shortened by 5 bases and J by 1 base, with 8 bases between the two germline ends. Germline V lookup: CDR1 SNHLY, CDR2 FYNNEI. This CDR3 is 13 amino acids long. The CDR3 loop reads CASSMDSNYGYTF. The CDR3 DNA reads TGTGCCAGCAGTATGGACAGTAACTATGGCTACACCTTC.

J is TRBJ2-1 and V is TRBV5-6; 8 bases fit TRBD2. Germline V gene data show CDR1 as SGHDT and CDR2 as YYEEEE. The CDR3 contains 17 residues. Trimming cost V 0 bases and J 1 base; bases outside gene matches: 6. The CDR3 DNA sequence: TGTGCCAGCAGCTTGGGAACTAGCGGAAAGTCCTACAATGAGCAGTTCTTC. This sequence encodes CASSLGTSGKSYNEQFF.

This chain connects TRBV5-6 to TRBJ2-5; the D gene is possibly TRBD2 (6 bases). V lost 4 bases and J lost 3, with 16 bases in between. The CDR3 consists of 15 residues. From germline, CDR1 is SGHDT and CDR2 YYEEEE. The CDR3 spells CASSPAGRAEETQYF. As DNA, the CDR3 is TGTGCCAGCAGCCCTGCGGGAAGGGCGGAAGAGACCCAGTACTTC.

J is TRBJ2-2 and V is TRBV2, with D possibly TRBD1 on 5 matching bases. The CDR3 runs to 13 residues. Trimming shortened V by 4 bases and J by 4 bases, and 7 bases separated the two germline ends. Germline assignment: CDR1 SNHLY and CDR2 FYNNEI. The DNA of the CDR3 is TGTGCCAGCAGTGGACAGTTCACCGGGGAGCTGTTTTTT. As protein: CASSGQFTGELFF.

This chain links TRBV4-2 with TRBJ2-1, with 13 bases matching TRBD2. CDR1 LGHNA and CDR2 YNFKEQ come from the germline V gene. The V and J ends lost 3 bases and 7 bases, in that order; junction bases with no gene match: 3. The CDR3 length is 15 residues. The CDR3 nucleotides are TGTGCCAGCAGCCACGGGACTAGCGGGGAAAATGAGCAGTTCTTC. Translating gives CASSHGTSGENEQFF.

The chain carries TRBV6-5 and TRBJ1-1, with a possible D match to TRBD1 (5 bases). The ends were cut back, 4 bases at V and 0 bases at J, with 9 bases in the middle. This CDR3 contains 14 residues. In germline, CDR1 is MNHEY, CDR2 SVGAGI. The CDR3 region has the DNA TGTGCCAGCAGTTCCGCGGGGGTGAACACTGAAGCTTTCTTT. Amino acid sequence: CASSSAGVNTEAFF.

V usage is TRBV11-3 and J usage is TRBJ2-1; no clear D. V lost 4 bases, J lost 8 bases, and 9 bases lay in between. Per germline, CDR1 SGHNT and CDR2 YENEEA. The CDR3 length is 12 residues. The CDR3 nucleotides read TGTGCCAGCAGCTCCGAGGCAGATGAGCAGTTCTTC. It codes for CASSSEADEQFF.

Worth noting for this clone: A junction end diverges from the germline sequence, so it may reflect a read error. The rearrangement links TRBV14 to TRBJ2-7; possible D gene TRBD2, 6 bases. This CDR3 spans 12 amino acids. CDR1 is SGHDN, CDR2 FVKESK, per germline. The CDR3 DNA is TGTGCCAGCAGCCAAACCGGGACTGTTGACTTCTTC. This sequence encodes CASSQTGTVDFF.

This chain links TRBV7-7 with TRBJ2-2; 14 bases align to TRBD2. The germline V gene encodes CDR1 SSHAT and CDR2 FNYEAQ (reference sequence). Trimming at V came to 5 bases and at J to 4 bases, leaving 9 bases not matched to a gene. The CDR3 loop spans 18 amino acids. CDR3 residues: CASSARLAGGPVTGELFF. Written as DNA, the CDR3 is TGTGCCAGCAGCGCCAGACTAGCGGGAGGGCCGGTCACCGGGGAGCTGTTTTTT. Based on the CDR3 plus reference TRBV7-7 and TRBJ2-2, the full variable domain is GAGVSQSPRYKVTKRGQDVTLRCDPISSHATLYWYQQALGQGPEFLTYFNYEAQPDKSGLPSDRFSAERPEGSISTLTIQRTEQRDSAMYRCASSARLAGGPVTGELFFGEGSRLTVL.

Here the CDR3 reads CASSPGTSGTDTQYF. CDR3 coding DNA: TGTGCCAGCAGCCCCGGGACTAGCGGCACAGATACGCAGTATTTT. V gene TRBV2 combines with J gene TRBJ2-3; TRBD2 aligns across 10 bases. The CDR3 sequence is 15 residues long. The germline gives CDR1 SNHLY, CDR2 FYNNEI. V shed 6 bases and J 1 base; nucleotides not matched to a gene: 4.

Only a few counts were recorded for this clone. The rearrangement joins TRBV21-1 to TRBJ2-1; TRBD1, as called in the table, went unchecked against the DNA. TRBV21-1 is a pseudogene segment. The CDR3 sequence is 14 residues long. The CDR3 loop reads CASTKDRGPDEQFF. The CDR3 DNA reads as TGTGCCAGCACCAAAGACAGGGGCCCGGATGAGCAGTTCTTC.

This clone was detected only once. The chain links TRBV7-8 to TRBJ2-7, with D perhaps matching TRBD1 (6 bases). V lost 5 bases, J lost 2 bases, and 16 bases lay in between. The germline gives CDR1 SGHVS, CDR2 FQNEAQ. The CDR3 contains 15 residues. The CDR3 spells CASSPSRDTAYEQYF. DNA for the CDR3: TGTGCCAGCAGCCCGAGCCGGGACACAGCCTACGAGCAGTACTTC.

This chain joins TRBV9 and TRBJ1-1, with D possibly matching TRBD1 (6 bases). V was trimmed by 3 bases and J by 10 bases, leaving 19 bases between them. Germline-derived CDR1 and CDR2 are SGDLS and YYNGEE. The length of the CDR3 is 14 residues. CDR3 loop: CASSATQGRGGAFF. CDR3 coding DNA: TGTGCCAGCAGCGCTACTCAGGGGAGGGGGGGAGCTTTCTTT.